Listed here is a single T cell receptor (beta chain). What it binds is not known. At collection, donors were nominally healthy, but unrecorded immune exposures were probable. The primer mix had 60 Vbeta and 13 Jbeta primers. This table comes from immunoSEQ multiplex PCR, and its TCRdb copy is limited to in-frame clones, with some not included. This sample yields about 190,000 clones, of which 84% are seen a single time; around 0.26% belongs to the top ten. The data were obtained in a study of cytomegalovirus exposure and HLA in healthy donors. Findings of the study overall: The authors confirmed in vitro that a few CMV-associated chains were specific for CMV antigens.

The sequencing sample was made of PBMCs. The sequence was obtained from a boy younger than 18 in good health and CMV-seronegative.

The CDR3 loop is CASSQVGLAAYNEQFF. Here the CDR3 DNA reads TGCGCCAGCAGCCAAGTCGGACTAGCGGCCTACAATGAGCAGTTCTTC. J is TRBJ2-1 and V is TRBV4-1; 10 positions agree with TRBD2. This CDR3 region has 16 residues. Per the germline V gene, CDR1 is MGHRA and CDR2 is YSYEKL. The trim removed 1 base at V and 2 bases at J, leaving 2 bases unmatched.